The 29 T cell receptor beta chains presented below share a single source sample, sequenced in a study of blood T cells in healthy people across ages. A second about 7 to 12 cycle PCR used barcoded and J-beta primers. MiXCR was run by TCRdb on the 5' RACE reads, yielding one entry per CDR3 protein. The sample has about 650,000 distinct CDR3 sequences, about 51% seen once. Sequencing used blood. Receptors were obtained from a woman older than 75 in good health.

The V and J genes are TRBV29-1 and TRBJ2-3; perhaps D is TRBD1 or TRBD2 (6 bases each). The germline gives CDR1 SQVTM, CDR2 ANQGSEA. Trimming removed 7 bases at V and 3 bases at J, with 11 bases between. This CDR3 is 12 amino acids long. The CDR3 nucleotides are TGCAGCGCGGGGGCGGGGACAGATACGCAGTATTTT. Its protein product is CSAGAGTDTQYF.

The CDR3 protein is CAIGQGLNEQYF. DNA of the CDR3: TGTGCCATCGGACAGGGGCTTAACGAGCAGTACTTC. The genes are TRBV28 and TRBJ2-7; 9 nucleotides agree with TRBD1. There are 12 residues in the CDR3. J lost 5 bases, V lost 10 bases, and 6 bases had no gene match. The germline V gene encodes CDR1 MDHEN and CDR2 SYDVKM.

At least ten counts were recorded for this clonotype. The V call is TRBV3-1, the J call TRBJ2-3, with D possibly matching TRBD2 (7 bases). Germline V gives CDR1 LGHDT, CDR2 YNNKEL (reference sequence). The CDR3 is 15 amino acids. V was shortened by 3 bases and J by 0 bases, with 10 bases between the two germline ends. Written as DNA, the CDR3 is TGTGCCAGCAGCCATGCGGGGGCTAGCACAGATACGCAGTATTTT. Translating it yields CASSHAGASTDTQYF.

As DNA, the CDR3 is TGTGCCAGCAGCGTAGAACCCGGAGCGGGGCAAGAGACCCAGTACTTC. This gives the protein CASSVEPGAGQETQYF. The chain combines TRBV9 with TRBJ2-5, with 7 bases matching TRBD2. The V gene's germline CDR1 is SGDLS and CDR2 YYNGEE. Trimming at V came to 0 bases and at J to 2 bases, leaving 7 bases not matched to a gene. The CDR3 length is 16 residues.

V and J are TRBV15 and TRBJ2-3; the match to TRBD2 covers 11 bases. V gave up 5 bases and J gave up 4 bases; unmatched junction bases: 8. Germline CDR1 is LNHNV and CDR2 is YYDKDF (reference sequence). The CDR3 extends over 16 amino acids. The CDR3: CATSVSSGGAPDTQYF. CDR3 sequence (DNA): TGTGCCACCAGCGTTAGTAGCGGGGGGGCGCCAGATACGCAGTATTTT.

Regarding this clonotype: At one end, the junction sequence differs from germline, possibly due to a read error. The rearrangement links TRBV7-2 to TRBJ1-6; 9 positions agree with TRBD1. This CDR3 has 14 residues. CDR1 is SGHTA and CDR2 is FQGNSA in the germline V gene. The CDR3 DNA is TGTGCCACACGACAGGACAGGGGTAGTTCACCCCCCCACTTT. Amino acid sequence: CATRQDRGSSPPHF. Looking up the rest from reference TRBV7-2 and TRBJ1-6 gives the full variable domain: GAGVSQSPSNKVTEKGKDVELRCDPISGHTALYWYRQSLGQGLEFLIYFQGNSAPDKSGLPSDRFSAERTGGSVSTLTIQRTQQEDSAVYLCATRQDRGSSPPHFGNGTRLTVT.

The V call is TRBV28, the J call TRBJ2-7; D call uncertain. The germline gives CDR1 MDHEN, CDR2 SYDVKM. The CDR3 sequence is 12 residues long. Between the trimmed V and J ends, which lost 6 bases and 4 bases, there was a span of 10 bases. CDR3 residues: CASSIRPYEQYF. The CDR3 DNA is TGTGCCAGCAGCATCCGCCCGTACGAGCAGTACTTC.

The chain combines TRBV11-2 with TRBJ2-7; TRBD2 matches at 9 bases. Losses at the gene ends were 4 bases for V and 7 bases for J; bases not matched to a gene: 20. CDR1 and CDR2 from the germline V gene are SGHAT and FQNNGV. CDR3 size: 18 residues. CDR3 in amino acids: CASSSPGSGSALRNEQYF. DNA of the CDR3: TGTGCCAGCAGCTCCCCGGGTAGCGGGAGCGCCCTGAGAAATGAGCAGTACTTC.

This sequence joins TRBV2 and TRBJ2-1; 11 bases are shared with TRBD1. With V trimmed by 6 bases and J by 6 bases, 4 bases remained unmatched. Germline-derived CDR1 and CDR2 are SNHLY and FYNNEI. The CDR3 has 14 residues. In DNA form, the CDR3 reads TGTGCCAGCAGGGGCGGGACAGGGGGCAATGAGCAGTTCTTC. Amino acid sequence: CASRGGTGGNEQFF. The full variable domain, in which reference TRBV2 and TRBJ2-1 provide the parts outside the CDR3, is EPEVTQTPSHQVTQMGQEVILRCVPISNHLYFYWYRQILGQKVEFLVSFYNNEISEKSEIFDDQFSVERPDGSNFTLKIRSTKLEDSAMYFCASRGGTGGNEQFFGPGTRLTVL.

Turning to this clonotype: This may come from a read error, since a much larger clone is one base off. The rearrangement joins TRBV12-3 or TRBV12-4 to TRBJ2-1; 7 nucleotides agree with TRBD1. The J segment lost 11 bases and the V segment lost 10 bases, leaving 11 bases of the junction unmatched. The CDR3 loop spans 12 amino acids. Here the CDR3 DNA reads TGTGCCACCCACAGGGGTGGGAATAAGCAGTTCTTC. This encodes CATHRGGNKQFF.

The table lists this clonotype with many counts. The rearrangement links TRBV5-1 to TRBJ2-3; the D is unclear. Germline V lookup: CDR1 SGHRS, CDR2 YFSETQ. The CDR3 length is 15 residues. With 7 bases removed from V and 1 base from J, the gap between germline ends came to 16 bases. The CDR3 reads CASALLYGGTDTQYF. As DNA, the CDR3 is TGCGCCAGCGCCCTACTTTATGGTGGCACAGATACGCAGTATTTT.

This clonotype was picked up a small number of times. The gene calls are TRBV27 and TRBJ1-5, with a possible D match to TRBD1 (5 bases). The V end was cut by 2 bases, the J end by 11 bases, with 19 bases between. The CDR3 has 15 residues. Germline loops: CDR1 MNHEY, CDR2 SMNVEV (reference sequence). CDR3 protein: CASSLGVGGANAQHF. CDR3 coding DNA: TGTGCCAGCAGTTTAGGGGTTGGAGGGGCGAATGCCCAGCATTTT.

The V and J genes are TRBV29-1 and TRBJ1-1; a weak D match, TRBD1 (5 bases). CDR1 and CDR2 from the germline V gene are SQVTM and ANQGSEA. The V gene lost 7 bases and the J gene lost 6 bases, with 15 bases spanning the gap. CDR3 length: 12 residues. The DNA for the CDR3 is TGCAGCGCCGAAAGTTGGGGCTCTGAAGCTTTCTTT. Translating it yields CSAESWGSEAFF.

This clonotype was recorded at least ten times. The chain employs TRBV7-9 and TRBJ2-7; TRBD1 might be the D (6 bases). The CDR3 totals 13 residues. CDR1 is SEHNR, CDR2 FQNEAQ, per germline (reference sequence). V lost 5 bases and J lost 1, with 9 bases in between. The CDR3 loop is CASSQGHSYEQYF. In DNA, the CDR3 is TGTGCCAGCAGCCAGGGACATTCCTACGAGCAGTACTTC.

This clonotype was seen repeatedly, ten times or more. V usage is TRBV9 and J usage is TRBJ1-1; D is unresolved. This CDR3 is 14 amino acids long. V was cut by 0 bases and J by 1 base, with 7 bases left in between. Germline loops: CDR1 SGDLS, CDR2 YYNGEE. This chain's CDR3 is CASSVASGNTEAFF. CDR3 DNA: TGTGCCAGCAGCGTAGCTTCGGGGAACACTGAAGCTTTCTTT.

The chain uses TRBV20-1 and TRBJ2-5, with TRBD1 matching over 7 bases. The CDR3 extends over 13 amino acids. Germline V gene data show CDR1 as DFQATT and CDR2 as SNEGSKA (reference sequence). V was pared by 5 bases and J by 2 bases, with 5 bases of the junction left unmatched. The CDR3 nucleotides are TGCAGTGCTGCCGGGACAGTACAAGAGACCCAGTACTTC. Its protein is CSAAGTVQETQYF.

CDR3 in amino acids: CASTQTATNEKLFF. CDR3 bases: TGTGCCAGCACCCAGACAGCAACTAATGAAAAACTGTTTTTT. The rearrangement uses TRBV6-5 and TRBJ1-4; D perhaps matches TRBD1 (5 bases). The germline gives CDR1 MNHEY, CDR2 SVGAGI. The CDR3 has 14 residues. The germline V and J ends were trimmed by 7 bases and 0 bases, with 9 bases remaining between them.

This clonotype was observed a single time. A much larger clonotype is one base distant, so this may be a read error. CDR3 in amino acids: CASSPRDNGQFF. The CDR3 nucleotides are TGCGCCAGCAGCCCCCGTGACAATGGGCAGTTCTTC. This chain connects TRBV5-1 to TRBJ2-1; D is unclear. CDR3 length: 12 amino acids. CDR1 and CDR2 (germline): SGHRS, YFSETQ.

This sequence joins TRBV29-1 and TRBJ1-2; D gene ambiguous. CDR3 length: 12 amino acids. Deletions cut 6 bases from V and 5 bases from J, with 13 bases between. CDR1 is SQVTM, CDR2 ANQGSEA, per germline. The CDR3 loop is CSVQSDVYGYTF. DNA of the CDR3: TGCAGCGTCCAGAGCGACGTTTATGGCTACACCTTC.

The chain has TRBV5-1 and TRBJ2-2; 9 bases are shared with TRBD1. The CDR3 has 17 residues. In germline, CDR1 is SGHRS, CDR2 YFSETQ. The V segment lost 3 bases and the J segment 4 bases; nucleotides outside the gene matches: 10. In DNA form, the CDR3 reads TGCGCCAGCAGCTACCCCCGGGACAGGGCGAGCACCGGGGAGCTGTTTTTT. It encodes CASSYPRDRASTGELFF.

The chain has TRBV7-9 and TRBJ2-7; 11 nucleotides align to TRBD1. There are 17 residues in the CDR3. Trimming took 5 bases from V and 2 from J; bases not matched to a gene: 11. CDR1 is SEHNR and CDR2 is FQNEAQ in the germline V gene (reference sequence). The CDR3 DNA follows: TGTGCCAGCAGCAGCGGACAGGGGGCATATCTCACCTACGAGCAGTACTTC. This encodes CASSSGQGAYLTYEQYF.

The rearrangement links TRBV4-2 to TRBJ1-4; D unresolved. Germline assignment: CDR1 LGHNA and CDR2 YNFKEQ. V lost 1 base and J lost 8, with 11 bases in between. This CDR3 is 14 amino acids long. CDR3 coding DNA: TGTGCCAGCAGCCAAGGCTCGGCAGACGAAAAACTGTTTTTT. It yields the protein CASSQGSADEKLFF.

Comments on this clonotype: A read error may be the cause here, since a much bigger clone is one base away. V usage is TRBV5-1 and J usage is TRBJ2-3; weak D call: TRBD2 (5 bases). This CDR3 comprises 11 residues. Germline CDR1 SGHRS, CDR2 YFSETQ. Trimming took 8 bases from V and 5 from J, leaving 9 bases between them. CDR3 loop: CARSEGDTQYF. DNA for the CDR3: TGCGCCAGGTCAGAGGGAGATACGCAGTATTTT. The variable domain in full, completed from reference TRBV5-1 and TRBJ2-3, reads KAGVTQTPRYLIKTRGQQVTLSCSPISGHRSVSWYQQTPGQGLQFLFEYFSETQRNKGNFPGRFSGRQFSNSRSEMNVSTLELGDSALYLCARSEGDTQYFGPGTRLTVL.

The rearrangement links TRBV20-1 to TRBJ2-7; a possible D gene is TRBD1 (6 bases). V shed 3 bases and J shed 2 bases, with 14 bases lying between them. CDR3 length: 14 residues. CDR1 is DFQATT and CDR2 is SNEGSKA in the germline V gene (reference sequence). CDR3 DNA sequence: TGCAGTGCTAGGTTCAGGGGAACTACCTACGAGCAGTACTTC. It translates to CSARFRGTTYEQYF.

This rearrangement joins TRBV7-9 to TRBJ2-1; TRBD2 aligns across 11 bases. The trim removed 1 base at V and 4 bases at J, leaving 6 bases unmatched. Germline assignment: CDR1 SEHNR and CDR2 FQNEAQ (reference sequence). The CDR3 consists of 17 residues. For the CDR3, the DNA is TGTGCCAGCAGCTTAGTCTCCGGGACTAGCGGTTACAATGAGCAGTTCTTC. This sequence encodes CASSLVSGTSGYNEQFF.

This clonotype was seen just once. An end of the junction differs from the germline gene, which may be a read error. The rearrangement uses TRBV7-2 and TRBJ1-5; D not certain. The CDR3 runs 13 residues. Germline loops: CDR1 SGHTA, CDR2 FQGNSA. The CDR3 sequence: CVSSRGVNQAQHF. The DNA for the CDR3 is TGTGTCAGCAGTCGCGGGGTTAATCAGGCCCAGCATTTT.

The chain employs TRBV10-3 and TRBJ1-5; 7 nucleotides align to TRBD1. V lost 0 bases to trimming and J lost 3 bases; unmatched junction nucleotides: 5. Germline lookup yields CDR1 ENHRY and CDR2 SYGVKD. The CDR3 consists of 16 residues. The DNA of the CDR3 is TGTGCCATCAGTGAGTCGACAGGGACGATCAATCAGCCCCAGCATTTT. Translation: CAISESTGTINQPQHF.

The chain carries TRBV11-2 and TRBJ2-5, with 8 bases aligning to TRBD1. CDR3 length: 14 residues. V dropped 1 base and J dropped 6; count of bases not matched to a gene: 4. The germline V gene has CDR1 SGHAT and CDR2 FQNNGV. CDR3 region: CASSLAGGLQTQYF. The CDR3 bases are TGTGCCAGCAGCTTAGCAGGGGGCTTGCAGACCCAGTACTTC.

In this sample, this clonotype turned up many times. The gene calls are TRBV5-1 and TRBJ2-5, with 7 bases matching TRBD2. V shed 4 bases and J 1 base; nucleotides not matched to a gene: 4. This CDR3 spans 14 amino acids. CDR1 and CDR2 from the germline V gene are SGHRS and YFSETQ. The CDR3 DNA follows: TGCGCCAGCAGCCGCGGGACTACCCAAGAGACCCAGTACTTC. Amino acid sequence: CASSRGTTQETQYF.